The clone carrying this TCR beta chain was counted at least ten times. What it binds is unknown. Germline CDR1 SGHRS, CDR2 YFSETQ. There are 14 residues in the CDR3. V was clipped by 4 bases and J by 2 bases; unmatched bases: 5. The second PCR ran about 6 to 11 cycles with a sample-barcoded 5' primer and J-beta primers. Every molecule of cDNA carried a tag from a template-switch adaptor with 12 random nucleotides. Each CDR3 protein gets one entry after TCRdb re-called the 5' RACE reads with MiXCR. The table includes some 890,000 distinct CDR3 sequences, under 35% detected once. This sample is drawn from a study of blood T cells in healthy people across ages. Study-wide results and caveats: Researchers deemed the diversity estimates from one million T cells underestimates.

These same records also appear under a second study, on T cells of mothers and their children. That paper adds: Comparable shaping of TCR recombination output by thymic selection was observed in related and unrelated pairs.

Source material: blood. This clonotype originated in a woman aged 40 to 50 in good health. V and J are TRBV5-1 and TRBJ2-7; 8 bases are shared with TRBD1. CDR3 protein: CASSASTGAYEQYF. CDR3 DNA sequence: TGCGCCAGCAGCGCGTCGACAGGGGCCTACGAGCAGTACTTC.